The rows below give T cell receptor beta chains drawn from one sample of a study of blood T cell repertoires in COVID-19. TCRdb's table, derived via immunoSEQ multiplex PCR, lists solely in-frame clones and lacks some. Of approximately 28,000 clones listed, about 90% were seen once; the top ten hold 2.5% to 3%. Sequencing used peripheral blood. These TCRs come from a human donor in a cohort sampled during active COVID-19. Each CDR3 is given with its conserved first and last residue. D genes are given only for firm matches. Size is omitted from some rows. Given values are once, few, many or a class for expanded clones.

size,D,J,V,CDR3,DNA
-,-,TRBJ1-1,TRBV7-9,CASSLMNTEAFF,TGTGCCAGCAGCCTTATGAACACTGAAGCTTTCTTT
-,-,TRBJ2-7,TRBV5-6,CASSLLSSSYEQYF,TGTGCCAGCAGCTTGCTGTCCAGCTCCTACGAGCAGTACTTC
-,-,TRBJ2-7,TRBV5-1,CASSHGLSSYEQYF,TGCGCCAGCAGCCACGGACTGAGCTCCTACGAGCAGTACTTC
-,-,TRBJ2-3,TRBV11-3,CASSFKGDTQYF,TGTGCCAGCAGCTTCAAGGGGGATACGCAGTATTTT
-,TRBD1,TRBJ1-5,TRBV19,CASSIGQGGQPQHF,TGTGCCAGTAGTATAGGACAGGGTGGTCAGCCCCAGCATTTT
-,TRBD2,TRBJ2-1,TRBV9,CASSVVGRGGYNEQFF,TGTGCCAGCAGCGTAGTTGGGCGGGGGGGCTACAATGAGCAGTTCTTC
few,-,TRBJ2-7,TRBV6-5,CASRDISSYEQYF,TGTGCCAGCAGGGACATTTCGTCCTACGAGCAGTACTTC
-,-,TRBJ2-1,TRBV15,CATRGQGGHNEQFF,TGTGCCACCAGGGGTCAGGGGGGACACAATGAGCAGTTCTTC
-,-,TRBJ2-6,TRBV4-1,CASSQGPGGLVSGANVLTF,TGCGCCAGCAGCCAAGGGCCGGGGGGCCTAGTCTCTGGGGCCAACGTCCTGACTTTC
few,-,TRBJ2-5,TRBV19,CASSISRAKTQYF,TGTGCCAGTAGTATTTCCAGGGCCAAGACCCAGTACTTC
-,-,TRBJ1-1,TRBV5-1,CASSQGTLNTEAFF,TGCGCCAGCAGCCAAGGGACACTGAACACTGAAGCTTTCTTT
once,-,TRBJ2-7,TRBV24-1,CAAGQVLYEQYF,TGTGCGGCGGGGCAGGTCCTCTACGAGCAGTACTTC
-,-,TRBJ2-1,TRBV9,CASSVGGLDEQFF,TGTGCCAGCAGCGTAGGAGGGTTGGATGAGCAGTTCTTC
-,-,TRBJ2-2,TRBV5-4,CASSFTDTGELFF,TGTGCCAGCAGCTTCACGGACACCGGGGAGCTGTTTTTT
-,-,TRBJ2-2,TRBV12-3/TRBV12-4,CASSRVSGELFF,TGTGCCAGCAGCAGGGTATCCGGGGAGCTGTTTTTT
-,TRBD2,TRBJ2-1,TRBV10-3,CAISPGRASYNEQFF,TGTGCCATCAGTCCGGGGAGGGCTTCCTACAATGAGCAGTTCTTC
-,-,TRBJ2-3,TRBV18,CASSPGAVSTDTQYF,TGTGCCAGCTCACCAGGGGCCGTTAGCACAGATACGCAGTATTTT
-,-,TRBJ2-5,TRBV5-1,CASSFSRGGRETQYF,TGCGCCAGCAGCTTTAGTCGGGGTGGGCGAGAGACCCAGTACTTC
few,-,TRBJ2-7,TRBV10-3,CAISDRGEQYF,TGTGCCATCAGTGATAGGGGCGAGCAGTACTTC
-,-,TRBJ2-7,TRBV7-9,CASSLSGRAYEQYF,TGTGCCAGCAGCTTATCGGGCAGGGCGTACGAGCAGTACTTC
-,-,TRBJ1-5,TRBV12-3/TRBV12-4,CASSETQRGFQHF,TGTGCCAGCAGTGAGACGCAAAGAGGATTCCAGCATTTT
-,TRBD1,TRBJ2-3,TRBV24-1,CATSDRQGRTDTQYF,TGTGCCACCAGTGACCGACAGGGTCGGACAGATACGCAGTATTTT
-,TRBD2,TRBJ2-5,TRBV5-1,CASSPGLAGAETETQYF,TGCGCCAGCAGTCCGGGACTAGCGGGGGCCGAGACAGAGACCCAGTACTTC
-,-,TRBJ2-5,TRBV4-1,CASSQDGSGATTEGAQYF,TGCGCCAGCAGCCAAGATGGGTCCGGGGCTACCACCGAGGGGGCCCAGTACTTC
-,TRBD2,TRBJ2-1,TRBV4-2,CASSRQGAAGSSYNEQFF,TGTGCCAGCAGCCGGCAAGGAGCAGCGGGGAGCTCCTACAATGAGCAGTTCTTC
once,-,TRBJ1-5,TRBV6-5,CASSPGGRDQPQHF,TGTGCCAGCAGTCCCGGAGGTCGGGATCAGCCCCAGCATTTT
-,TRBD1,TRBJ1-4,TRBV19,CASSIDGTGVEKLFF,TGTGCCAGTAGTATTGATGGGACAGGAGTGGAAAAACTGTTTTTT
-,TRBD2,TRBJ2-5,TRBV7-7,CASSRDRGVSQYF,TGTGCCAGCAGCCGCGACCGGGGGGTGTCCCAGTACTTC
few,-,TRBJ1-1,TRBV6-6,CASSLRAGGTEAFF,TGTGCCAGCAGTTTGAGGGCCGGGGGCACTGAAGCTTTCTTT
-,TRBD1,TRBJ1-2,TRBV3-1/TRBV3-2,CASSQAWQGVGGYTF,TGTGCCAGCAGCCAAGCGTGGCAGGGGGTTGGTGGCTACACCTTC
-,-,TRBJ1-5,TRBV5-6,CASSLAGYQPQHF,TGTGCCAGCAGCTTGGCCGGGTATCAGCCCCAGCATTTT
-,-,TRBJ1-5,TRBV7-9,CASSLARQGIPDQPQHF,TGTGCCAGCAGCTTAGCGAGGCAGGGAATTCCTGATCAGCCCCAGCATTTT
-,TRBD2,TRBJ2-1,TRBV18,CASSPPLAGRTKLGNEQFF,TGTGCCAGCTCACCACCTCTAGCGGGGAGGACCAAACTTGGCAATGAGCAGTTCTTC
once,TRBD2,TRBJ2-7,TRBV19,CASSRAGVPTGEQYF,TGTGCCAGTAGTAGGGCGGGGGTACCTACTGGGGAGCAGTACTTC
-,TRBD1,TRBJ2-4,TRBV10-1,CASSPSYRDRGDVIQYF,TGCGCCAGCAGTCCCTCATACCGGGACAGAGGGGATGTCATTCAGTACTTC